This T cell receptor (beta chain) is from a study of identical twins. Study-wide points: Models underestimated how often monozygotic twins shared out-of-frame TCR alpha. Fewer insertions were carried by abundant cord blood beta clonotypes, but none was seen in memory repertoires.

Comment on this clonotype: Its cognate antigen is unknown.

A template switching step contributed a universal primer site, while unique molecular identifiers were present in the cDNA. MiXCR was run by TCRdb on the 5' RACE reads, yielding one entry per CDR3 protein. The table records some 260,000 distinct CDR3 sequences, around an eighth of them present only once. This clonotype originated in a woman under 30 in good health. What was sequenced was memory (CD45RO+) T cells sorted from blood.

The CDR3 spells CASSLISDTQYF. The CDR3 region has the DNA TGTGCCAGCAGCTTAATATCAGATACGCAGTATTTT. The chain carries TRBV11-2 and TRBJ2-3; D is unclear. The CDR3 is 12 amino acids. Germline lookup yields CDR1 SGHAT and CDR2 FQNNGV. V was clipped by 2 bases and J by 4 bases, with 4 bases between them.